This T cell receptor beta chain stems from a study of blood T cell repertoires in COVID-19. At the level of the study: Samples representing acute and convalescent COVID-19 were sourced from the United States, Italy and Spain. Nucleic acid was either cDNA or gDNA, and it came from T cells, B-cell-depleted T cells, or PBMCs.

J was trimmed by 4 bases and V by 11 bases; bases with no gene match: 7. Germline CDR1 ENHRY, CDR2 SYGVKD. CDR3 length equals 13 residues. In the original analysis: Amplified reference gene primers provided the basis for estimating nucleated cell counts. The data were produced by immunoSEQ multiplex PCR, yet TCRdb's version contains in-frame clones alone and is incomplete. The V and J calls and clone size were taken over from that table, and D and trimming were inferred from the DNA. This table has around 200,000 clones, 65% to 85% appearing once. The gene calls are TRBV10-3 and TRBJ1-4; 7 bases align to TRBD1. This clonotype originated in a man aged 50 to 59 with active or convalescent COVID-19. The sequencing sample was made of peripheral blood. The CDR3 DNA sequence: TGTGCCGTCGCGACAGGGATTAATGAAAAACTGTTTTTT. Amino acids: CAVATGINEKLFF.